This paragraph covers one T cell receptor beta chain sequence. What it binds is unknown. The PCR made use of 60 Vbeta and 13 Jbeta primers. The protocol was immunoSEQ multiplex PCR, while the TCRdb copy is restricted to in-frame clones and leaves out a portion. The sample shows 150,000 to 200,000 clones, about 80% of them seen only once. The germline V gene has CDR1 SGHNT and CDR2 YYREEE (reference sequence). Trimming removed 4 bases from V and 0 bases from J, with 16 bases in between. This CDR3 has 17 amino acids. This specimen belongs to a study of cytomegalovirus exposure and HLA in healthy donors. Study observations and caveats: One variant, a missense change in DCLRE1C, was linked in a later analysis to TCR beta V- and J-gene trimming.

The chain carries TRBV5-4 and TRBJ1-4; a possible D gene is TRBD1 (5 bases). The clonotype originates from a woman aged 18-29 years in good health and CMV-seropositive. Material for sequencing was PBMCs. The CDR3 loop reads CASSLLSGIATNEKLFF. CDR3 DNA sequence: TGTGCCAGCAGCCTCCTCTCAGGGATTGCAACTAATGAAAAACTGTTTTTT.